The source of this TCR beta chain is a study of T cell changes during pregnancy in multiple sclerosis. This table comes from immunoSEQ multiplex PCR, and its TCRdb copy is limited to in-frame clones, with some not included. Of 34,000 or so clones in the sample, roughly 93% were seen once. Sequenced here: peripheral blood, sampled in the second trimester of pregnancy. The clonotype comes from a female donor in good health, enrolled as a control in a pregnancy study.

For the CDR3, the DNA is TGTGCCAGCAGCAAAGCGCAGGGGGCGAGAACTGAAGCTTTCTTT. Translating it yields CASSKAQGARTEAFF. This sequence joins TRBV21-1 and TRBJ1-1; TRBD1, the table's D call, lacks a check against the DNA. TRBV21-1 is annotated as a pseudogene. CDR3 size: 15 residues.